The 3 T cell receptor beta chains given below trace back to one sample, sequenced in a study of T cell responses to AZD1222 COVID-19 vaccine. Clones were read by immunoSEQ multiplex PCR, and TCRdb kept only the in-frame ones, dropping some. The sample lists about 200,000 clones, 85% to 90% occurring once. Sequencing was performed on peripheral blood, taken on day 0 of AZD1222 vaccination. The receptor source for this set is an adult in good health.

The V and J genes are TRBV10-3 and TRBJ1-3; D perhaps matches TRBD1 (6 bases). Trimming took 10 bases from V and 2 from J, leaving 12 bases between them. This CDR3 has 13 residues. Germline lookup yields CDR1 ENHRY and CDR2 SYGVKD. The CDR3 DNA reads as TGTGCCACCTCAGGGGCGGCTGGAAACACCATATATTTT. It specifies CATSGAAGNTIYF.

This chain links TRBV13 with TRBJ2-2; perhaps TRBD2 as D (6 bases). Germline V lookup: CDR1 PRHDT, CDR2 FYEKMQ (reference sequence). The CDR3 is 15 amino acids. With 4 bases removed from V and 0 bases from J, the gap between germline ends came to 9 bases. In DNA form, the CDR3 reads TGTGCCAGCAGCTCTGGGACTTCGAACACCGGGGAGCTGTTTTTT. Protein sequence: CASSSGTSNTGELFF.

The CDR3 reads CASSEAGLAGANEQFF. The CDR3 bases are TGTGCCAGCAGTGAAGCGGGCCTAGCGGGGGCCAATGAGCAGTTCTTC. This chain connects TRBV2 to TRBJ2-1; the match to TRBD2 covers 10 bases. The CDR3 spans 16 residues. Germline V lookup: CDR1 SNHLY, CDR2 FYNNEI. J was trimmed by 6 bases and V by 0 bases; bases with no gene match: 5.